The T cell receptor beta chain described here comes from a study of CDR3 diversity in severe acne. One entry per CDR3 protein, called by TCRdb with MiXCR from the PCR reads. The sample records 90,000 or so distinct CDR3 sequences, over 45% being singletons. The germline V gene encodes CDR1 MNHEY and CDR2 SVGAGI. Trimming pared 4 bases from V and 6 bases from J, leaving 15 bases between. The length of the CDR3 is 14 residues. This sequence was found in a male donor in good health, serving as a control. Sequencing used blood. This chain connects TRBV6-5 to TRBJ1-2, with D unresolved. Here the CDR3 DNA reads TGTGCCAGCAGTTTGATCGCCCGGGAGAATGGCTACACCTTC. Its translation: CASSLIARENGYTF.